The following is a T cell receptor (beta chain) sequence with its context. The antigen remains unidentified. Looked up from germline, CDR1 is SGHRS and CDR2 is YFSETQ. V was shortened by 1 base and J by 7 bases, with 9 bases between the two germline ends. This CDR3 region has 12 residues. This entry is derived from a study of cytomegalovirus exposure and HLA in healthy donors. About the study: From 150 million to 200 million T cells, an earlier analysis saw 100 million to 140 million unique TCR beta sequences.

It was with 60 Vbeta and 13 Jbeta primers that the PCR ran. Assay used: immunoSEQ multiplex PCR; TCRdb lists only in-frame clones, some missing. The sample yields about 140,000 clones, approximately 80% seen once. Study findings and constraints: When analyzed later, a missense DCLRE1C variant was found to be linked to TCR beta V- and J-gene trimming. Reportedly, cytomegalovirus status was diagnosed with high sensitivity and specificity.

This TCR was sampled from a man aged 35-49 years in good health and CMV-seronegative. V gene TRBV5-1 combines with J gene TRBJ2-7; the D gene is possibly TRBD1 (6 bases). The sample comprised PBMCs. This CDR3 is CASSLTTGEQYF. The CDR3, as DNA: TGCGCCAGCAGCTTGACCACAGGGGAGCAGTACTTC.